This is a list of T cell receptor beta chains from one sample in a study of OX40 agonist ivuxolimab in advanced cancers. Clones were read by immunoSEQ multiplex PCR, and TCRdb kept only the in-frame ones, dropping some. The profile shows approximately 84,000 clones, approximately 86% of them singletons. The source was CD4+ or CD8+ T cells sorted from blood, collected in a trial of the OX40 agonist ivuxolimab. The receptors originated from an adult with an advanced solid tumor such as melanoma, head and neck, liver or kidney cancer. Each CDR3 is given with its conserved first and last residue. D genes are given only for firm matches. Clone sizes are given selectively: once, few, many, or a class where the clone is expanded.

TRBJ1-1,.,.,TRBV27,CASSSWTTRTEAFF,TGTGCCAGCAGTTCCTGGACCACGAGGACTGAAGCTTTCTTT
TRBJ2-3,.,TRBD1,TRBV2,CASIRQGGDTQYF,TGTGCCAGCATTCGACAGGGGGGAGATACGCAGTATTTT
TRBJ1-1,once,.,TRBV28,CASSPPLRGPTEAFF,TGTGCCAGCAGTCCCCCTTTGAGGGGCCCCACTGAAGCTTTCTTT
TRBJ1-3,.,.,TRBV2,CASSALSGNTIYF,TGTGCCAGCAGTGCCCTCTCTGGAAACACCATATATTTT
TRBJ2-5,.,.,TRBV28,CASSGQSMTQYF,TGTGCCAGCAGTGGACAGTCCATGACCCAGTACTTC
TRBJ2-2,.,.,TRBV5-4,CASSLGGRGDTGELFF,TGTGCCAGCAGCTTGGGGGGACGCGGGGACACCGGGGAGCTGTTTTTT
TRBJ2-3,.,.,TRBV27,CASSFLQDTDTQYF,TGTGCCAGCAGTTTCCTACAGGATACAGATACGCAGTATTTT
TRBJ2-7,.,TRBD1,TRBV7-2,CASSPQGAGEQYF,TGTGCCAGCAGCCCCCAGGGGGCGGGTGAGCAGTACTTC
TRBJ2-5,.,.,TRBV7-2,CASSLDLGQETQYF,TGTGCCAGCAGCTTGGACTTGGGACAAGAGACCCAGTACTTC
TRBJ1-2,.,.,TRBV7-2,CASSPTVNYGYTF,TGTGCCAGCAGCCCGACGGTTAACTATGGCTACACCTTC
TRBJ2-1,.,TRBD1,TRBV4-2,CASSQDGTENNEQFF,TGTGCCAGCAGCCAAGATGGGACAGAGAACAATGAGCAGTTCTTC
TRBJ2-2,.,.,TRBV10-1,CASRPGRGTGELFF,TGCGCCAGCCGACCCGGCCGGGGGACCGGGGAGCTGTTTTTT
TRBJ2-3,.,.,TRBV28,CASSLTGGTDTQYF,TGTGCCAGCAGTTTAACCGGGGGTACAGATACGCAGTATTTT
TRBJ1-1,.,.,TRBV27,CASSFSGAVEAFF,TGTGCCAGCAGTTTCTCGGGGGCAGTTGAAGCTTTCTTT
TRBJ2-5,.,TRBD2,TRBV7-9,CASSSGTAQETQYF,TGTGCCAGCAGCAGCGGGACGGCTCAAGAGACCCAGTACTTC
TRBJ2-7,.,.,TRBV6-5,CASSSGGEQYF,TGTGCCAGCAGTTCAGGTGGCGAGCAGTACTTC
TRBJ2-5,.,TRBD1,TRBV7-6,CASSFDRVETQYF,TGTGCCAGCAGCTTCGACAGGGTAGAGACCCAGTACTTC
TRBJ2-3,.,.,TRBV7-9,CASSFGLGTETQYF,TGTGCCAGCAGCTTTGGACTGGGCACAGAAACGCAGTATTTT